This T cell receptor beta chain is drawn from a study of blood T cell repertoires in COVID-19. Study background: The United States, Italy and Spain supplied acute and convalescent COVID-19 samples.

Original handling: From reference gene primer amplification, estimates of nucleated cell counts were derived. The protocol was immunoSEQ multiplex PCR, while the TCRdb copy is restricted to in-frame clones and leaves out a portion. V and J calls plus clone size are reproduced from that table; the DNA served to infer D and trimming. The table shows 29,000 or so clones, with around 92% occurring only once. The clonotype comes from a human donor in a cohort sampled during active COVID-19. Material: peripheral blood.

The CDR3 region is CASSLDRAGGYTF. In DNA form, the CDR3 reads TGTGCCAGCAGCCTGGACAGGGCGGGCGGCTACACCTTC. The gene calls are TRBV5-4 and TRBJ1-2; 8 bases are a match to TRBD1. This CDR3 comprises 13 residues. CDR1 and CDR2 (germline): SGHNT, YYREEE (reference sequence). J gave up 8 bases and V 4 bases, and 7 bases lay outside the gene matches.